This entry features one T cell receptor (beta chain) sequence. This entry is derived from a study of blood T cell repertoires in COVID-19. On the study more broadly: The origin of the acute and convalescent COVID-19 samples was the United States, Italy and Spain. T cells, B-cell-depleted T cells, or PBMCs provided the cDNA or gDNA that served as material.

Germline assignment: CDR1 SGDLS and CDR2 YYNGEE. V lost 4 bases and J lost 2; bases outside the gene matches: 9. CDR3 length equals 15 residues. Authors' methods: Nucleated cell counts were estimated from reference gene primer amplification. Libraries were prepared by immunoSEQ multiplex PCR; TCRdb keeps only in-frame clonotypes and omits some of them. That table is the source of V, J and clone size, and D and trimming were worked out from the DNA. Of about 250,000 clones in the sample, more than 70% were seen once. Sequenced sample: peripheral blood. The sequence was collected from a man aged 40-49 years with active or convalescent COVID-19. The V gene is TRBV9, the J gene TRBJ2-7; 7 nucleotides line up with TRBD1. CDR3 region: CASSFRQGVAYEQYF. The CDR3 coding sequence is TGTGCCAGCAGCTTTAGACAGGGAGTAGCCTACGAGCAGTACTTC.